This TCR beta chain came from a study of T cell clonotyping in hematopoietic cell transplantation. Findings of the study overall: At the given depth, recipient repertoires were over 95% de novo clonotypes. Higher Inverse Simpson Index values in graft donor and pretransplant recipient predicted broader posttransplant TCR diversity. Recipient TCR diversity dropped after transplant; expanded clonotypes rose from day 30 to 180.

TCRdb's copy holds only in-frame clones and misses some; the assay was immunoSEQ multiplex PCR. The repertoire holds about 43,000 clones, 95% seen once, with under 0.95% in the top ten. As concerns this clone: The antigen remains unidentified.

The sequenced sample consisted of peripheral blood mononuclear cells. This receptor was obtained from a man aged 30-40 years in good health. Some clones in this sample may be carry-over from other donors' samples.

The CDR3: CASRLAGSYEQYF. In DNA form, the CDR3 reads TGTGCCAGCAGACTAGCGGGGAGCTACGAGCAGTACTTC. This chain connects TRBV4-2 to TRBJ2-7; 10 bases match TRBD2. In germline, CDR1 is LGHNA, CDR2 YNFKEQ. The ends lost 6 bases at V and 3 bases at J; junction bases unmatched: 2. There are 13 residues in the CDR3.